The 23 T cell receptor beta chains below were found in one sample sequenced in a study of blood T cell repertoires in COVID-19. Data came from immunoSEQ multiplex PCR; TCRdb stores just in-frame clones and leaves some out. The sample has about 480,000 clones, 75% to 90% seen once. Sequencing used peripheral blood. All receptors come from a woman aged 25 to 39 with acute or convalescent COVID-19.

The J gene is TRBJ1-5, the V gene TRBV5-6; no firm D call. CDR1 and CDR2 (germline): SGHDT, YYEEEE. Trimming removed 1 base at V and 5 bases at J, with 7 bases between. This CDR3 region has 13 residues. The CDR3 reads CASSLSGYQPQHF. Written as DNA, the CDR3 is TGTGCCAGCAGCTTGTCGGGATATCAGCCCCAGCATTTT.

This sequence joins TRBV14 and TRBJ2-5, with 7 bases identical to TRBD1. Germline lookup yields CDR1 SGHDN and CDR2 FVKESK. The CDR3 has 14 amino acids. J lost 3 bases, V lost 4 bases, and 5 bases had no gene match. CDR3 bases: TGTGCCAGCAGCCCCCTTGACAGGGAAGAGACCCAGTACTTC. Translating gives CASSPLDREETQYF.

The rearrangement links TRBV15 to TRBJ2-1; 9 bases fit TRBD1. The CDR3 is made up of 14 amino acids. The J segment lost 10 bases and the V segment lost 3 bases, leaving 7 bases of the junction unmatched. Looked up from germline, CDR1 is LNHNV and CDR2 is YYDKDF (reference sequence). The CDR3 coding sequence is TGTGCCACCAGCAGGCCGGGACAGGGAGACGAGCAGTTCTTC. Translated: CATSRPGQGDEQFF.

The V gene is TRBV7-9, the J gene TRBJ2-4, with a tentative D call TRBD2 (5 bases). This CDR3 contains 14 residues. Between the trimmed V and J ends, which lost 5 bases and 4 bases, there was a span of 12 bases. Germline V gene lookup returns CDR1 SEHNR and CDR2 FQNEAQ (reference sequence). The chain's CDR3 is CASSPSGGKNIQYF. The CDR3 DNA is TGTGCCAGCAGCCCGAGCGGTGGTAAAAACATTCAGTACTTC.

This chain links TRBV11-2 with TRBJ2-3, with 9 bases that match TRBD1. The J segment lost 5 bases and the V segment lost 1 base, leaving 7 bases of the junction unmatched. CDR1 and CDR2 (germline): SGHAT, FQNNGV. CDR3 length equals 16 residues. CDR3 DNA sequence: TGTGCCAGCAGCTTAGTGCGTACAGGGGGCGGAGATACGCAGTATTTT. Translated: CASSLVRTGGGDTQYF.

The J gene is TRBJ2-7, the V gene TRBV5-1, with a tentative D call TRBD1 (6 bases). Trimming cost V 3 bases and J 7 bases, with 17 bases left between them. This CDR3 comprises 14 residues. The germline V gene has CDR1 SGHRS and CDR2 YFSETQ. DNA for the CDR3: TGCGCCAGCAGCTGGGGGACACCCGATGGGGAGCAGTACTTC. Its translation: CASSWGTPDGEQYF.

This chain uses TRBV4-2 with TRBJ2-7; D gene uncertain. With 1 base removed from V and 4 bases from J, the gap between germline ends came to 11 bases. The CDR3 totals 14 residues. The germline V gene encodes CDR1 LGHNA and CDR2 YNFKEQ. The CDR3 nucleotides read TGTGCCAGCAGCCAAGTAGGAGTTGGATACGAGCAGTACTTC. Translated: CASSQVGVGYEQYF.

The chain is built from TRBV5-1 and TRBJ1-1; the D gene is possibly TRBD1 (5 bases). The CDR3 has 13 residues. The germline V gene has CDR1 SGHRS and CDR2 YFSETQ. Trimming left V 6 bases short and J 5 bases short, with 14 bases between. The CDR3 spells CASNYGRGTEAFF. The CDR3 coding sequence is TGCGCCAGCAACTACGGAAGGGGAACTGAAGCTTTCTTT.

J is TRBJ2-5 and V is TRBV7-8; 8 bases line up with TRBD2. This CDR3 is built from 15 residues. Trimming cost V 4 bases and J 9 bases; bases outside gene matches: 13. CDR1 SGHVS and CDR2 FQNEAQ come from the germline V gene. The CDR3 reads CASSSPTSGRAAQYF. DNA of the CDR3: TGTGCCAGCAGCTCTCCAACTAGCGGAAGAGCGGCCCAGTACTTC.

The chain uses TRBV19 and TRBJ1-5; 8 positions agree with TRBD1. The length of the CDR3 is 15 residues. Germline V lookup: CDR1 LNHDA, CDR2 SQIVND (reference sequence). After removal of 2 bases from V and 1 base from J, the junction contained 1 base not matched to a gene. The CDR3 is CASSINRGSNQPQHF. DNA for the CDR3: TGTGCCAGTAGTATAAACAGGGGGAGCAATCAGCCCCAGCATTTT.

The genes are TRBV19 and TRBJ1-5; D remains ambiguous. This CDR3 comprises 15 residues. V was shortened by 9 bases and J by 3 bases, with 18 bases between the two germline ends. The germline V gene has CDR1 LNHDA and CDR2 SQIVND (reference sequence). The CDR3 DNA is TGTGCCAGCGGCGGGTTGAGCGGAAACAATCAGCCCCAGCATTTT. It codes for CASGGLSGNNQPQHF.

V gene TRBV6-1 combines with J gene TRBJ1-1, with a possible D match to TRBD1 (6 bases). Germline V gives CDR1 MNHNS, CDR2 SASEGT. The CDR3 is 15 residues long. V was cut by 3 bases and J by 0 bases, with 11 bases left in between. CDR3 loop: CASSDKGGMNTEAFF. Here the CDR3 DNA reads TGTGCCAGCAGTGATAAGGGGGGGATGAACACTGAAGCTTTCTTT.

V and J are TRBV27 and TRBJ1-2, with 11 bases fitting TRBD1. This CDR3 is built from 14 residues. The V gene's germline CDR1 is MNHEY and CDR2 SMNVEV (reference sequence). The trim removed 6 bases at V and 2 bases at J, leaving 2 bases unmatched. CDR3 sequence: CASRGQGGNYGYTF. The CDR3 coding sequence is TGTGCCAGCAGGGGACAGGGGGGAAACTATGGCTACACCTTC.

The gene calls are TRBV11-1 and TRBJ2-5; D is possibly TRBD2 (6 bases). The CDR3 is 12 residues long. The germline CDR1 and CDR2 sequences are SGHAT and FQDESV (reference sequence). V was pared by 5 bases and J by 9 bases, with 13 bases between. The CDR3 is CASSRTREAQYF. Here the CDR3 DNA reads TGTGCCAGCAGCCGGACGAGGGAGGCCCAGTACTTC.

The chain carries TRBV11-3 and TRBJ2-1, with 9 positions matching TRBD2. CDR1 SGHNT and CDR2 YENEEA come from the germline V gene. CDR3 size: 16 residues. Losses at the gene ends were 3 bases for V and 1 base for J; bases not matched to a gene: 4. CDR3 coding DNA: TGTGCCAGCAGCTTCGAGCGGGGGGTGTCCTACAATGAGCAGTTCTTC. Its translation: CASSFERGVSYNEQFF.

This clone was picked up one time. The chain is built from TRBV30 and TRBJ2-3; perhaps TRBD1 as D (6 bases). CDR1 and CDR2 from the germline V gene are GTSNPN and SVGIG (reference sequence). Trimming took 3 bases from V and 1 from J, leaving 14 bases between them. The CDR3 consists of 15 residues. CDR3 sequence reads: CAWSRTGWGTDTQYF. CDR3 DNA sequence: TGTGCCTGGAGCCGAACAGGGTGGGGCACAGATACGCAGTATTTT.

This clone occurred once. The chain links TRBV14 to TRBJ1-2; TRBD1 matches 7 bases. Trimming took 0 bases from V and 2 from J; bases not matched to a gene: 3. Germline assignment: CDR1 SGHDN and CDR2 FVKESK. CDR3 length: 15 residues. The CDR3 bases are TGTGCCAGCAGCCAAGAAGGACAGGAAAACTATGGCTACACCTTC. Protein product: CASSQEGQENYGYTF.

The V call is TRBV3-1 (or the pseudogene TRBV3-2), the J call TRBJ1-1, with 7 bases matching TRBD1. Trimming cost V 7 bases and J 3 bases; bases outside gene matches: 8. The CDR3 sequence is 14 residues long. CDR1 is LGHDT, CDR2 YNNKEL, per germline (reference sequence). The CDR3, as DNA: TGTGCCAGCAACCGAGAGGGGGCTGACACTGAAGCTTTCTTT. This gives the protein CASNREGADTEAFF.

The table lists this clone with a count of one. The chain links TRBV5-1 to TRBJ2-7; D might be TRBD1 (6 bases). Germline V gene sequence: CDR1 SGHRS, CDR2 YFSETQ. The CDR3 contains 13 residues. Between the trimmed V and J ends, which lost 6 bases and 0 bases, there was a span of 10 bases. In nucleotides, the CDR3 is TGCGCCAGCAAGGTAGGGGGCTCCTACGAGCAGTACTTC. As protein: CASKVGGSYEQYF.

This chain joins TRBV11-2 and TRBJ2-7, with D tentatively TRBD2 (7 bases). The ends were cut back, 5 bases at V and 0 bases at J, with 11 bases in the middle. The germline CDR1 and CDR2 sequences are SGHAT and FQNNGV. The CDR3 sequence is 14 residues long. The CDR3 here is CASSEGGHSYEQYF. The CDR3 DNA reads TGTGCCAGCAGCGAGGGGGGGCACTCCTACGAGCAGTACTTC.

The J gene is TRBJ2-5, the V gene TRBV9; maybe TRBD1 (6 bases). The V gene's germline CDR1 is SGDLS and CDR2 YYNGEE. The germline V and J ends were trimmed by 1 base and 5 bases, with 15 bases remaining between them. The CDR3 sequence is 15 residues long. In DNA form, the CDR3 reads TGTGCCAGCAGCGTACGACCAGGGGAAGGGGAGACCCAGTACTTC. It specifies CASSVRPGEGETQYF. Based on the CDR3 plus reference TRBV9 and TRBJ2-5, the full variable domain is DSGVTQTPKHLITATGQRVTLRCSPRSGDLSVYWYQQSLDQGLQFLIQYYNGEERAKGNILERFSAQQFPDLHSELNLSSLELGDSALYFCASSVRPGEGETQYFGPGTRLLVL.

The CDR3 protein is CASSTEGQGGFYGYTF. The CDR3 nucleotides are TGCGCCAGCAGCACCGAGGGACAGGGGGGATTCTATGGCTACACCTTC. The V gene is TRBV5-1, the J gene TRBJ1-2, with 11 nucleotides matching TRBD1. Losses at the gene ends were 4 bases for V and 4 bases for J; bases not matched to a gene: 9. CDR1 is SGHRS and CDR2 is YFSETQ in the germline V gene. The CDR3 consists of 16 residues. The variable domain in full, completed from reference TRBV5-1 and TRBJ1-2, reads KAGVTQTPRYLIKTRGQQVTLSCSPISGHRSVSWYQQTPGQGLQFLFEYFSETQRNKGNFPGRFSGRQFSNSRSEMNVSTLELGDSALYLCASSTEGQGGFYGYTFGSGTRLTVV.

The chain is built from TRBV23-1 and TRBJ1-3, with TRBD1 matching over 9 bases. TRBV23-1 is known as an ORF, though its function is uncertain. V trimming: 3 bases; J trimming: 3 bases; junction bases outside the gene matches: 12. The CDR3 length is 18 residues. The CDR3 sequence is CASSHPPGQGRGGNTIYF. The DNA for the CDR3 is TGCGCCAGCAGTCATCCCCCGGGACAGGGAAGGGGTGGAAACACCATATATTTT.